Listed below are T cell receptor beta chains from one sample, sequenced in a study of T cells in Graves' hyperthyroidism and ophthalmopathy. TCRdb processed the multiplex PCR reads anew with MiXCR; each CDR3 protein has one entry. The data hold 300,000 to 450,000 distinct CDR3 sequences, with 15% to 20% observed a single time. Sequencing was carried out using blood. Receptor source: a woman aged 40 to 50 with Graves' ophthalmopathy. Each CDR3 is given with its conserved first and last residue. D genes are given only for firm matches. The size of a clone is reported for some rows only, either as once, few or many, or as a class for expanded clones.

cdr3_nt | cdr3_aa | j_call | clone_size | v_call | d_call
TGTGCCAGCAGGGGAGCGGGAGAGAGTTACTACGAGCAGTACTTC | CASRGAGESYYEQYF | TRBJ2-7 | NA | TRBV6-1 | TRBD2
TGTGCCAGCAGGTCGAGACTGGGACGGTGGGAGACCCAGTACTTC | CASRSRLGRWETQYF | TRBJ2-5 | many | TRBV28 | NA
TGTGCCAGCAGTTTAGGGCCGACTAGTAACGAGCAGTACTTC | CASSLGPTSNEQYF | TRBJ2-7 | many | TRBV12-3/TRBV12-4 | NA
TGCGCCAGCAGCCATTCCAGGGATGGGACTGAAGCTTTCTTT | CASSHSRDGTEAFF | TRBJ1-1 | many | TRBV4-3 | NA
TGCGCCAGCAGTCGTTTCGGGGAGGGGTGGACAGGGTTAGTGGCTTTCTTT | CASSRFGEGWTGLVAFF | TRBJ1-1 | few | TRBV4-1 | TRBD1
TGTGCCAGCTGGGATAGGAACACTGAAGCTTTCTTT | CASWDRNTEAFF | TRBJ1-1 | NA | TRBV28 | NA
TGCAGTGCTTCTGGACAGGGAAGAAACTATGGCTACACCTTC | CSASGQGRNYGYTF | TRBJ1-2 | many | TRBV20-1 | TRBD1
TGTGCCAGCACCAGGACTAGCGGGAGCTACGAGCAGTACTTC | CASTRTSGSYEQYF | TRBJ2-7 | many | TRBV6-6 | TRBD2
TGTGCCAGCAGTCCAGGACAGGGGGCCGTGAGTCAGCCCCAGCATTTT | CASSPGQGAVSQPQHF | TRBJ1-5 | many | TRBV27 | TRBD1
TGTGCCAGCAGCTTAGTCCTTGGCCGGGAGGGAAACACCGGGGAGCTGTTTTTT | CASSLVLGREGNTGELFF | TRBJ2-2 | many | TRBV11-2 | TRBD2
TGTGCCAGCAGTTTCCGAATGAGGGCGGCCCCCTACGAGCAGTACTTC | CASSFRMRAAPYEQYF | TRBJ2-7 | many | TRBV28 | NA
TGTGCCTGGAGAGGCGGGGGGGCCGGGATTCAGTACTTC | CAWRGGGAGIQYF | TRBJ2-4 | NA | TRBV30 | TRBD2
TGTGCCAGCAGCGGGGGGTCCTATGGCTACACCTTC | CASSGGSYGYTF | TRBJ1-2 | few | TRBV5-8 | NA
TGTGCTAGTGGGGGGGACAGAGCCTACGAGCAGTACTTC | CASGGDRAYEQYF | TRBJ2-7 | many | TRBV12-5 | TRBD1
TGTGCCAGCAGAACGACAGGGGACGAGACCCAGTACTTC | CASRTTGDETQYF | TRBJ2-5 | NA | TRBV27 | TRBD1